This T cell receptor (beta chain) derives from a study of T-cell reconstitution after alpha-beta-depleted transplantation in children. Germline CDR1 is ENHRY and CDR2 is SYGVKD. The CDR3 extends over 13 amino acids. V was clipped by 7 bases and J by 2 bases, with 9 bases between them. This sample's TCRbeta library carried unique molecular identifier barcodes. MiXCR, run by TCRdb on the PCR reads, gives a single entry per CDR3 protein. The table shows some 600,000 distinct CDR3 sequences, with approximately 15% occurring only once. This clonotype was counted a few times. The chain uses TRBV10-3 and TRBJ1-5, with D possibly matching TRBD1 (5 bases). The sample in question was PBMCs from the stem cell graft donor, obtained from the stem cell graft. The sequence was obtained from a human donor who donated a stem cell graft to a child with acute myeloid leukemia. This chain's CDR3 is CAIKGDGNQPQHF. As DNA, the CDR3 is TGTGCCATCAAAGGGGACGGCAATCAGCCCCAGCATTTT.